This T cell receptor (beta chain) emerged from a study of brain T cells in children with intractable seizures. In germline, CDR1 is MGHRA, CDR2 YSYEKL. The CDR3 extends over 14 amino acids. V gave up 4 bases and J gave up 4 bases; unmatched junction bases: 7. Time point here: blood from clinic visit 5 months post-surgery; TSC patient then seizure free. This table comes from immunoSEQ multiplex PCR, and its TCRdb copy is limited to in-frame clones, with some not included. The table includes a few hundred thousand clones, nearly 95% detected once. This sample comprised peripheral blood, obtained more than 4 months after surgery. This receptor was taken from a boy younger than two with tuberous sclerosis and intractable seizures. The V call is TRBV4-1, the J call TRBJ2-7; TRBD2 matches 7 bases. This CDR3 is CASSLSSGGYEQYF. For the CDR3, the DNA is TGCGCCAGCAGCCTGTCGTCGGGGGGATACGAGCAGTACTTC.